Below, one T cell receptor beta chain is given with its context. Using immunoSEQ multiplex PCR, the repertoire was profiled, and TCRdb retains in-frame clones only, with some absent. This sample has 50,000 to 60,000 clones; about 80% occur once, and the top ten carry 1.4%. Unmatched junction bases numbered 3, after V lost 5 bases and J lost 7 bases. CDR3 length: 14 residues. The germline V gene encodes CDR1 SNHLY and CDR2 FYNNEI. These data originate in a study of memory CD4+ T cells and cytomegalovirus serostatus. Single viable CD3+CD4+CD8-CD45RO+ cells were sorted as the memory CD4+ T cells. The chain recombines TRBV2 with TRBJ1-6, with TRBD1 matching over 9 bases. This sequence was found in an adult in good health and CMV-seropositive. The sequenced sample was memory CD4+ T cells from blood. This CDR3 is CASSRQGGNSPLHF. The CDR3 DNA reads as TGTGCCAGCAGTCGACAGGGGGGGAATTCACCCCTCCACTTT.